These 23 T cell receptor beta chains were sequenced from one sample in a study of T cells generated in artificial thymic organoids. Separate semi-nested PCRs amplified TCRalpha and TCRbeta libraries using constant-region reverse primers in TRAC or TRBC. TCRdb re-analysed the 5' RACE reads in MiXCR, keeping a single row per CDR3 protein. This sample has around 2,500 distinct CDR3 sequences, with approximately 10% found just once. Sequenced sample: naive CD8+ T cells from the thymus. Subset described: CD3+TCRalphabeta+CD8SP T cells; for blood, CD45RO-CCR7+ naive CD8+ T cells. The receptors were sampled from a human donor who gave cord blood stem cells for thymic organoid culture, a cardiac surgery patient who gave postnatal thymus, or a blood donor (not recorded which).

This clonotype was recorded a few times. The gene calls are TRBV2 and TRBJ1-4; the D gene is possibly TRBD1 (6 bases). The germline CDR1 and CDR2 sequences are SNHLY and FYNNEI. V lost 4 bases and J 7 bases, leaving 16 bases between the germline ends. The CDR3 totals 15 residues. Here the CDR3 reads CASSAAGGVGEKLFF. DNA of the CDR3: TGTGCCAGCAGTGCGGCGGGGGGCGTGGGTGAAAAACTGTTTTTT.

In its sample, this clonotype ranks as large. V usage is TRBV4-1 and J usage is TRBJ1-2, with 7 bases identical to TRBD1. The ends lost 1 base at V and 4 bases at J; junction bases unmatched: 6. The CDR3 runs to 15 residues. Germline CDR1 MGHRA, CDR2 YSYEKL. This chain's CDR3 is CASSQAEGAVYGYTF. The CDR3 DNA reads as TGCGCCAGCAGCCAAGCGGAGGGGGCCGTCTATGGCTACACCTTC.

Within the sample, this clonotype is medium-sized. The chain is built from TRBV7-8 and TRBJ1-5; tentatively, D is TRBD1 (5 bases). This CDR3 is built from 15 residues. The germline V gene encodes CDR1 SGHVS and CDR2 FQNEAQ. V lost 2 bases, J lost 4 bases, and 12 bases lay in between. The CDR3 sequence is CASSLWAGPNQPQHF. CDR3 in DNA: TGTGCCAGCAGCTTATGGGCAGGGCCAAATCAGCCCCAGCATTTT.

The rearrangement links TRBV12-5 to TRBJ2-7; D is unresolved. In germline, CDR1 is LGHNT, CDR2 FRNRAP. Deletions cut 8 bases from V and 4 bases from J, with 15 bases between. The CDR3 runs to 13 residues. The CDR3 reads CASYRADSYEQYF. DNA of the CDR3: TGTGCTAGTTATCGGGCAGACTCATACGAGCAGTACTTC.

By sample fraction, this clonotype is medium-sized. The V call is TRBV9, the J call TRBJ2-1; the D is unclear. V was trimmed by 3 bases and J by 4 bases, leaving 17 bases between them. CDR3 length: 16 residues. Per germline, CDR1 SGDLS and CDR2 YYNGEE. CDR3 nucleotide sequence: TGTGCCAGCAGCGGTCCCCGGAGCCTTCCGTACAATGAGCAGTTCTTC. This gives the protein CASSGPRSLPYNEQFF.

This clonotype is medium-sized within its sample. This chain uses TRBV13 with TRBJ2-1; unclear D gene. V lost 0 bases and J 0 bases, leaving 9 bases between the germline ends. The germline CDR1 and CDR2 sequences are PRHDT and FYEKMQ (reference sequence). The CDR3 spans 16 residues. The CDR3 region is CASSLGGRSSYNEQFF. CDR3 DNA: TGTGCCAGCAGCTTAGGGGGCAGGAGCTCCTACAATGAGCAGTTCTTC.

In its sample, this clonotype ranks as medium-sized. This chain joins TRBV7-6 and TRBJ1-1; possibly TRBD1 for D (5 bases). Germline V lookup: CDR1 SGHVS, CDR2 FNYEAQ. The CDR3 length is 14 residues. Trimming shortened V by 3 bases and J by 5 bases, and 13 bases separated the two germline ends. The CDR3 sequence: CASSFGQGMTEAFF. The CDR3, as DNA: TGTGCCAGCAGCTTCGGGCAGGGTATGACTGAAGCTTTCTTT.

This clonotype qualifies as large. The V call is TRBV24-1, the J call TRBJ2-2; no reliable D call. Trimming shortened V by 6 bases and J by 0 bases, and 7 bases separated the two germline ends. Germline V gives CDR1 KGHDR, CDR2 SFDVKD. This CDR3 contains 14 residues. DNA for the CDR3: TGTGCCACCAGTCCGGGCGCGAACACCGGGGAGCTGTTTTTT. Translation gives CATSPGANTGELFF.

This clonotype rates as medium-sized. The chain couples TRBV6-5 to TRBJ1-2; 8 bases map to TRBD1. Germline CDR1 MNHEY, CDR2 SVGAGI. The CDR3 is 14 amino acids. V lost 0 bases and J lost 8; bases outside the gene matches: 5. CDR3: CASSYSGQGWGYTF. CDR3 bases: TGTGCCAGCAGTTACTCAGGACAGGGTTGGGGCTACACCTTC.

In its sample, this clonotype is medium-sized. This chain uses TRBV5-1 with TRBJ1-1, with a tentative D call TRBD1 (5 bases). The CDR3 is 14 amino acids. Between the trimmed V and J ends, which lost 1 base and 4 bases, there was a span of 11 bases. Germline lookup yields CDR1 SGHRS and CDR2 YFSETQ. Written as DNA, the CDR3 is TGCGCCAGCAGCTTGAGTGGGGGGATCACTGAAGCTTTCTTT. Amino acids: CASSLSGGITEAFF.

Within the sample, this clonotype is medium-sized. V and J are TRBV20-1 and TRBJ2-7; D might be TRBD1 (5 bases). CDR3 size: 13 residues. V lost 1 base and J lost 1, with 8 bases in between. Germline assignment: CDR1 DFQATT and CDR2 SNEGSKA (reference sequence). CDR3 bases: TGCAGTGCTAGAGCGCAGGGTTCCTACGAGCAGTACGTC. This translates into CSARAQGSYEQYV.

The chain links TRBV11-2 to TRBJ1-6; D is possibly TRBD1 (6 bases). The CDR3 length is 16 residues. From germline, CDR1 is SGHAT and CDR2 FQNNGV. Trimming pared 6 bases from V and 9 bases from J, leaving 21 bases between. The CDR3 reads CASRNRDPRWSSPLHF. The DNA of the CDR3 is TGTGCCAGCAGGAACAGGGACCCTAGGTGGAGTTCACCCCTCCACTTT.

This clonotype is deemed medium-sized. V gene TRBV2 combines with J gene TRBJ2-1, with D possibly matching TRBD2 (6 bases). The CDR3 runs 12 residues. V was pared by 6 bases and J by 8 bases, with 11 bases between. The germline gives CDR1 SNHLY, CDR2 FYNNEI. CDR3: CASSPPGDEQFF. The CDR3 coding sequence is TGTGCCAGCAGCCCACCGGGGGATGAGCAGTTCTTC.

Within the sample, this clonotype is medium-sized. The CDR3 region has the DNA TGTGCCAGCAGCCCGCCGGGACCCGGCTACAATGAGCAGTTCTTC. Translating it yields CASSPPGPGYNEQFF. The V gene is TRBV28, the J gene TRBJ2-1, with D possibly called TRBD1 or TRBD2 (5 bases each). V was clipped by 6 bases and J by 3 bases, with 15 bases between them. This CDR3 spans 15 amino acids. Germline lookup yields CDR1 MDHEN and CDR2 SYDVKM.

By share of the sample, this clonotype is medium-sized. The chain recombines TRBV4-1 with TRBJ2-3; no firm D call. The V end lost 1 base, the J end lost 0 bases, and 11 bases lay between the germline ends. In germline, CDR1 is MGHRA, CDR2 YSYEKL. The CDR3 is 16 amino acids. In DNA, the CDR3 is TGCGCCAGCAGCCAAGGTTCGAGATCGAGCACAGATACGCAGTATTTT. Protein sequence: CASSQGSRSSTDTQYF.

This clonotype is medium-sized (0.01 to 0.1%) within its sample. This chain uses TRBV12-3 or TRBV12-4 with TRBJ2-7; 8 bases map to TRBD1. V dropped 1 base and J dropped 3; count of bases not matched to a gene: 11. This CDR3 region has 17 residues. This CDR3 reads CASSLVPGGLRDYEQYV. The CDR3 DNA reads TGTGCCAGCAGTTTAGTTCCAGGGGGCCTGAGGGACTACGAGCAGTACGTC.

A word on this clonotype: One junction end does not reproduce the germline sequence, and a read error may be involved. This chain uses TRBV6-6 with TRBJ1-1; 8 positions agree with TRBD1. The CDR3 covers 14 residues. The germline CDR1 and CDR2 sequences are MNHNY and SVGAGI (reference sequence). CDR3 DNA sequence: TGTGCCAGCAGTCTCAGGGGGCTTGGCACCGAAGCTCTCTTT. Translated: CASSLRGLGTEALF.

Relative to its sample, this clonotype is medium-sized. The chain has TRBV12-3 or TRBV12-4 and TRBJ2-1, with 13 bases aligning to TRBD2. Trimming at V came to 8 bases and at J to 5 bases, leaving 9 bases not matched to a gene. The CDR3 covers 16 residues. The chain's CDR3 is CASSSPGLAGHNEQFF. Here the CDR3 DNA reads TGTGCCAGCTCCTCCCCGGGACTAGCGGGGCACAATGAGCAGTTCTTC.

This clonotype is labeled as medium-sized (0.01 to 0.1%). The chain recombines TRBV7-8 with TRBJ1-4, with 7 positions matching TRBD1. The V gene's germline CDR1 is SGHVS and CDR2 FQNEAQ. This CDR3 is 16 amino acids long. Trimming cost V 5 bases and J 1 base; bases outside gene matches: 7. In DNA, the CDR3 is TGTGCCAGCAGCACAGAATGGGACAGAACTAATGAAAAACTGTTTTTT. This encodes CASSTEWDRTNEKLFF.

This clonotype was counted only a few times. The chain employs TRBV5-4 and TRBJ1-4, with TRBD1 matching over 10 bases. Germline V CDR1 and CDR2: SGHNT, YYREEE (reference sequence). After removal of 4 bases from V and 6 bases from J, the junction contained 3 bases not matched to a gene. This CDR3 has 14 amino acids. CDR3 in amino acids: CASSTGTGDEKLFF. DNA for the CDR3: TGTGCCAGCAGCACCGGGACAGGGGATGAAAAACTGTTTTTT.

By share, this clonotype ranks as medium-sized. For the CDR3, the DNA is TGTGCCAGCAGTGAAAGATCTACCAGCACAGATACGCAGTATTTT. Translating it yields CASSERSTSTDTQYF. The J gene is TRBJ2-3, the V gene TRBV25-1; no clear D gene. V was cut by 2 bases and J by 0 bases, with 9 bases left in between. The CDR3 runs to 15 residues. Germline-derived CDR1 and CDR2 are MGHDK and SYGVNS.

V usage is TRBV29-1 and J usage is TRBJ2-7; D perhaps matches TRBD1 (5 bases). Germline-derived CDR1 and CDR2 are SQVTM and ANQGSEA. The CDR3 has 13 residues. V dropped 6 bases and J dropped 0 bases, with 12 bases sitting between them. Here the CDR3 reads CSVWTPDSYEQYF. CDR3 nucleotide sequence: TGCAGCGTCTGGACACCCGACTCCTACGAGCAGTACTTC.

This clonotype is labeled medium-sized (0.01 to 0.1%). The chain links TRBV5-5 to TRBJ1-1; D gene unclear. This CDR3 spans 13 amino acids. Germline V gene sequence: CDR1 SGHKS, CDR2 YYEKEE (reference sequence). Trimming left V 2 bases short and J 1 base short, with 6 bases between. CDR3: CASSFGGNTEAFF. The DNA of the CDR3 is TGTGCCAGCAGCTTTGGAGGGAACACTGAAGCTTTCTTT.